This TCR beta chain comes out of a study of blood T cell repertoires in COVID-19. Study-level information: Some COVID-19 samples were acute and others convalescent; all came from the United States, Italy and Spain.

In the authors' workflow: Estimation of nucleated cell counts was performed using reference gene primer amplification. Sequencing was performed with immunoSEQ multiplex PCR; in TCRdb, only in-frame clones are kept and a portion is missing. V, J and clone size were drawn from that table, and D and trimming were deduced from the DNA. Altogether about 39,000 clones are present, 75% to 90% being singletons, with the ten largest covering nearly 25%. Sequencing input: peripheral blood. The source of this sequence is a man aged 50 to 60 with active or convalescent COVID-19.

For the CDR3, the DNA is TGTGCCAGCAGCCAACGACTTCAGGGGAGGGAACGAGAGACCCAGTACTTC. Its translation is CASSQRLQGRERETQYF. V and J are TRBV3-1 (or the pseudogene TRBV3-2) and TRBJ2-5; tentatively, D is TRBD2 (7 bases). V lost 2 bases and J 4 bases, leaving 20 bases between the germline ends. This CDR3 contains 17 residues. Germline V gene lookup returns CDR1 LGHDT and CDR2 YNNKEL (reference sequence).